The rows below give T cell receptor beta chains drawn from one sample of a study of control samples from healthy donors and cancer patients. Clones were sequenced by immunoSEQ multiplex PCR, and TCRdb holds only the in-frame ones, with some missing. In the table there are 80,000 to 100,000 clones, 88% of which are singletons. Material for sequencing was blood. All receptors derive from a man aged 25 to 45 in good health. Both conserved end residues are part of each CDR3. Each record gives: V gene, J gene, CDR3 protein.

v_call: TRBV4-2; j_call: TRBJ2-1; cdr3_aa: CASSQAGWYLRTPYNEQFF
v_call: TRBV5-6; j_call: TRBJ1-1; cdr3_aa: CASSLGPMNTEAFF
v_call: TRBV7-9; j_call: TRBJ2-1; cdr3_aa: CASSTQGQGSAVSSYNEQFF
v_call: TRBV6-5; j_call: TRBJ1-2; cdr3_aa: CASSYTRTGGSYGYTF
v_call: TRBV5-4; j_call: TRBJ1-6; cdr3_aa: CASSRGQGANSPLHF
v_call: TRBV12-3/TRBV12-4; j_call: TRBJ1-1; cdr3_aa: CASSFGEDTEAFF
v_call: TRBV7-3; j_call: TRBJ2-7; cdr3_aa: CASSPRATSYEQYF
v_call: TRBV5-1; j_call: TRBJ1-1; cdr3_aa: CASSLGPGDTEAFF
v_call: TRBV28; j_call: TRBJ2-3; cdr3_aa: CASSFPRGRDTQYF
v_call: TRBV27; j_call: TRBJ2-7; cdr3_aa: CASSLAGGPAEQYF
v_call: TRBV7-3; j_call: TRBJ2-5; cdr3_aa: CASSLTGPRETQYF
v_call: TRBV5-4; j_call: TRBJ2-5; cdr3_aa: CASSPELAVKTQYF
v_call: TRBV6-2/TRBV6-3; j_call: TRBJ2-4; cdr3_aa: CASSSSLAGAEDIQYF
v_call: TRBV5-1; j_call: TRBJ1-6; cdr3_aa: CASSLSQINSPLHF
v_call: TRBV7-3; j_call: TRBJ2-1; cdr3_aa: CASSLGMRPYNEQFF
v_call: TRBV5-8; j_call: TRBJ2-3; cdr3_aa: CASSSTQDSLSTDTQYF
v_call: TRBV29-1; j_call: TRBJ1-2; cdr3_aa: CSVEGREAGYTF
v_call: TRBV3-1/TRBV3-2; j_call: TRBJ2-2; cdr3_aa: CASSPGVASGTGELFF
v_call: TRBV27; j_call: TRBJ1-2; cdr3_aa: CASSLGQSYGYTF
v_call: TRBV2; j_call: TRBJ2-1; cdr3_aa: CASSVPLGLANNEQFF
v_call: TRBV19; j_call: TRBJ1-3; cdr3_aa: CASSVGQGNTIYF
v_call: TRBV6-6; j_call: TRBJ1-1; cdr3_aa: CASSYDSMNTEAFF
v_call: TRBV14; j_call: TRBJ2-7; cdr3_aa: CASTQGTFDSYEQYF
v_call: TRBV5-5; j_call: TRBJ1-1; cdr3_aa: CASSWGAARAEAFF
v_call: TRBV7-9; j_call: TRBJ1-6; cdr3_aa: CASSPDRGPNSPLHF
v_call: TRBV10-3; j_call: TRBJ1-4; cdr3_aa: CAISDPGQGSKKLFF
v_call: TRBV6-1; j_call: TRBJ1-5; cdr3_aa: CASSEDSFPGLRPQHF
v_call: TRBV6-2/TRBV6-3; j_call: TRBJ2-3; cdr3_aa: CASSRTSGRVTDTQYF
v_call: TRBV30; j_call: TRBJ2-7; cdr3_aa: CAWSVQGQVEQYF
v_call: TRBV4-2; j_call: TRBJ2-3; cdr3_aa: CASSPSSLAGGPDTQYF
v_call: TRBV4-3; j_call: TRBJ1-2; cdr3_aa: CASSQRTGQTGYGYTF
v_call: TRBV7-6; j_call: TRBJ2-7; cdr3_aa: CASSVGDGETYEQYF
v_call: TRBV1; j_call: TRBJ2-7; cdr3_aa: CTSSPRLAGADEQYF
v_call: TRBV5-1; j_call: TRBJ1-2; cdr3_aa: CASSGLAGTGNGYTF
v_call: TRBV7-9; j_call: TRBJ1-1; cdr3_aa: CASSWNMNTEAFF
v_call: TRBV4-3; j_call: TRBJ2-7; cdr3_aa: CASSQDPWSYEQYF
v_call: TRBV2; j_call: TRBJ1-2; cdr3_aa: CASSEGGPRGNDYGYTF
v_call: TRBV3-1/TRBV3-2; j_call: TRBJ2-7; cdr3_aa: CASSWGQSYEQYF
v_call: TRBV2; j_call: TRBJ2-3; cdr3_aa: CASSDPAGPTDTQYF
v_call: TRBV6-5; j_call: TRBJ2-7; cdr3_aa: CASSYGTGKIYEQYF
v_call: TRBV5-1; j_call: TRBJ2-5; cdr3_aa: CASSPMPSRMETQYF
v_call: TRBV6-6; j_call: TRBJ2-5; cdr3_aa: CASSRGVGETQYF
v_call: TRBV7-9; j_call: TRBJ2-1; cdr3_aa: CASGVLAASTYNEQFF
v_call: TRBV7-9; j_call: TRBJ1-2; cdr3_aa: CAREKQGSEGYTF
v_call: TRBV5-1; j_call: TRBJ2-2; cdr3_aa: CASSSTGGNTGELFF
v_call: TRBV4-3; j_call: TRBJ1-2; cdr3_aa: CASSPETGGYTF
v_call: TRBV7-3; j_call: TRBJ2-3; cdr3_aa: CASSLRGSTDTQYF
v_call: TRBV13; j_call: TRBJ2-7; cdr3_aa: CASSLPPRDTNSYEQYF
v_call: TRBV3-1/TRBV3-2; j_call: TRBJ2-7; cdr3_aa: CASSRTRDGAYEQYF